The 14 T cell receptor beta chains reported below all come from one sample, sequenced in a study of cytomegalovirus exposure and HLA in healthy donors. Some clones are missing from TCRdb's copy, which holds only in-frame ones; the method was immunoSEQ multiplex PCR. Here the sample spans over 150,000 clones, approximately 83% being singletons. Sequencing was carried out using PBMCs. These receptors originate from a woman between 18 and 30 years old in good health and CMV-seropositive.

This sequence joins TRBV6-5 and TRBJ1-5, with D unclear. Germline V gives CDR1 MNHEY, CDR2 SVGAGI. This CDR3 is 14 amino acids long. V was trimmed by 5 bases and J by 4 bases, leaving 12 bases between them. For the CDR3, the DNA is TGTGCCAGCAGTCCGACTCACCTTAATCAGCCCCAGCATTTT. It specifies CASSPTHLNQPQHF.

CDR3 DNA: TGTGCCAGCAGTTACCGAGGGGGCTCCAATGAGCAGTTCTTC. Its protein product is CASSYRGGSNEQFF. J is TRBJ2-1 and V is TRBV6-5, with 7 bases identical to TRBD1. Germline V gives CDR1 MNHEY, CDR2 SVGAGI. The CDR3 extends over 14 amino acids. Trimming took 2 bases from V and 6 from J; bases not matched to a gene: 4.

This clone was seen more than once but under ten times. The CDR3 DNA follows: TGTGGCAGTCTCCTGAACACTGAAGCTTTCTTT. Its protein is CGSLLNTEAFF. J is TRBJ1-1 and V is TRBV6-1; D unclear. The CDR3 runs 11 residues. Looked up from germline, CDR1 is MNHNS and CDR2 is SASEGT.

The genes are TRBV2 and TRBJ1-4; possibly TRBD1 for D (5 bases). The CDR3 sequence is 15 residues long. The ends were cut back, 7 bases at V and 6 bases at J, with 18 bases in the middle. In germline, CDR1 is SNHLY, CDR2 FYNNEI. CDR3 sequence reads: CASITSLETDEKLFF. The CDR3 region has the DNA TGTGCCAGCATTACTAGCTTGGAGACAGATGAAAAACTGTTTTTT.

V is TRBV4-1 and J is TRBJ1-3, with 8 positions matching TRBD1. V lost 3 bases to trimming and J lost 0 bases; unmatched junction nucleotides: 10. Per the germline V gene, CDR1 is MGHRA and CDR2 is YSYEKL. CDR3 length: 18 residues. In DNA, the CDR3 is TGCGCCAGCAGCCAGTATATCGGGACAGGCTACTCTGGAAACACCATATATTTT. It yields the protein CASSQYIGTGYSGNTIYF.

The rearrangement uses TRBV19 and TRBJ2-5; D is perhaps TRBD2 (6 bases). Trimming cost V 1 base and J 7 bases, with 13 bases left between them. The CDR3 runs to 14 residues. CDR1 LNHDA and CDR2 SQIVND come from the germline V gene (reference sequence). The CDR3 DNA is TGTGCCAGTAGTATAGGACATATGGGAGGGACCCAGTACTTC. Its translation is CASSIGHMGGTQYF.

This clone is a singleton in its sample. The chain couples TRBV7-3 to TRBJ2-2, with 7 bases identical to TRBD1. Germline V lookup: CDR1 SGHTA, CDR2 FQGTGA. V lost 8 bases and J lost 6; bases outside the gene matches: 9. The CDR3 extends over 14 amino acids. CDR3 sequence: CASATGSIPGELFF. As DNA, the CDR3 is TGTGCCAGCGCGACAGGGAGTATTCCCGGGGAGCTGTTTTTT.

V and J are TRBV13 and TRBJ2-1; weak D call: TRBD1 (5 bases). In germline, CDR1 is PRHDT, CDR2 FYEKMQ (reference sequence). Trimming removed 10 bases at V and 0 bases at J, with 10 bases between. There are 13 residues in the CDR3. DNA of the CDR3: TGTGCCAACCGACAGAGCTCCTACAATGAGCAGTTCTTC. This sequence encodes CANRQSSYNEQFF.

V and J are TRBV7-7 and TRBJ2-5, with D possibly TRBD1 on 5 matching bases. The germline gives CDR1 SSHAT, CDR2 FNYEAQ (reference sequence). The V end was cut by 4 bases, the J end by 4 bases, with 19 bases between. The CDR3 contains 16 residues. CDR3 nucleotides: TGTGCCAGCAGCTCCGGACCCATAGGAAGGGGAGAGACCCAGTACTTC. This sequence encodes CASSSGPIGRGETQYF.

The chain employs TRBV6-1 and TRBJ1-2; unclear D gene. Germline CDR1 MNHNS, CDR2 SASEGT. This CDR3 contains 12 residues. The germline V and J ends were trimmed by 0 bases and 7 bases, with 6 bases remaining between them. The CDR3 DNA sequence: TGTGCCAGCAGTGAAGCCGAGGGTGGCTACACCTTC. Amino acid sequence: CASSEAEGGYTF.

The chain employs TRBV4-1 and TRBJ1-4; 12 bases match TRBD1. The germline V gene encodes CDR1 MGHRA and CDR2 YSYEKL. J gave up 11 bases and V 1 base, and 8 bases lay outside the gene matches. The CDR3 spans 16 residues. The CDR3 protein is CASSQGPGQGAWKLFF. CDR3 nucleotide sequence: TGCGCCAGCAGCCAAGGTCCGGGACAGGGGGCTTGGAAACTGTTTTTT.

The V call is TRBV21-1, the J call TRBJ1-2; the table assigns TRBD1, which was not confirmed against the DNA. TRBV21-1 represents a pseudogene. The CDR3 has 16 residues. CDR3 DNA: TGTGCCAGCAGCTCCGAAGGGGCGATAGTCCTTGATGGCTACACCTTC. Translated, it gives CASSSEGAIVLDGYTF.

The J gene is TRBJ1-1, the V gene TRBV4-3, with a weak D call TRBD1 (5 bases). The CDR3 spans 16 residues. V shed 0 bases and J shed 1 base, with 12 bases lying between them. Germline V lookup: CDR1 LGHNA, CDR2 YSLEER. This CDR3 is CASSQEADGANTEAFF. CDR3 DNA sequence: TGCGCCAGCAGCCAAGAGGCCGATGGGGCGAACACTGAAGCTTTCTTT.

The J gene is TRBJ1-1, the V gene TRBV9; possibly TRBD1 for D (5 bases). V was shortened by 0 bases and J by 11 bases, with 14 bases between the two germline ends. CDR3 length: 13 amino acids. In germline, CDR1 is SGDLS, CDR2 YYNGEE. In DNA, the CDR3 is TGTGCCAGCAGCGTAGCCCAGGGAGGGAACGCTTTCTTT. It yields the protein CASSVAQGGNAFF.